The sample holds many counts of the clone carrying this T cell receptor beta chain. Germline V gene lookup returns CDR1 SQVTM and CDR2 ANQGSEA. The CDR3 extends over 11 amino acids. V gave up 1 base and J gave up 6 bases, with 3 bases separating them. The data were taken from a study of read filtering for tumor transcriptome and immune sequencing. Sampling of bone marrow took place during active disease in every patient. The library was built from about 370 ng RNA with molecular barcoded adaptors for alpha/delta and beta/gamma chains. TCRdb reprocessed the reads with MiXCR, giving one entry per CDR3 protein. The sample holds 19,000 or so distinct CDR3 sequences, roughly 23% seen once.

The sample consisted of a population of CD138-negative cells sorted from bone marrow. The chain couples TRBV29-1 to TRBJ2-2; no clear D. The TCR originated in a donor aged 40 or over with multiple myeloma. The CDR3 loop is CSVEVSGELFF. The CDR3 DNA reads TGCAGCGTTGAAGTATCCGGGGAGCTGTTTTTT.